The 5 T cell receptor beta chains listed next were all sequenced from one sample in a study of cytomegalovirus exposure and HLA in healthy donors (dated 2017 in TCRdb). Receptor libraries were prepared by the immunoSEQ multiplex PCR assay. A mixture of 60 forward primers for TCR Vbeta segments and 13 reverse primers for TCR Jbeta segments was used in the multiplex PCR. The source is immuneACCESS, and TCRdb retained only in-frame sequences with V and J called. Part of the clones is not carried over; for the studies checked, unresolved V genes explain less than half of this, and the remainder is unexplained. The sample contains under 150,000 clones, 80% of them found a single time. The ten largest clonotypes hold over 2% of the sample. The sample taken for sequencing was PBMCs. The source is a man aged 45-60 years in good health and CMV-seronegative.

Concerning this clone itself: The sample carries other DNA sequences with the same CDR3. The CDR3: CASSLGQGNTIYF. In DNA form, the CDR3 reads TGTGCCAGCAGCTTGGGACAGGGAAACACCATATATTTT. The V call is TRBV7-9, the J call TRBJ1-3; 7 bases map to TRBD1. The V segment lost 3 bases and the J segment 4 bases; nucleotides outside the gene matches: 0. In germline, CDR1 is SEHNR, CDR2 FQNEAQ (reference sequence). The CDR3 is 13 amino acids. The variable domain in full, completed from reference TRBV7-9 and TRBJ1-3, reads DTGVSQNPRHKITKRGQNVTFRCDPISEHNRLYWYRQTLGQGPEFLTYFQNEAQLEKSRLLSDRFSAERPKGSFSTLEIQRTEQGDSAMYLCASSLGQGNTIYFGEGSWLTVV.

V and J are TRBV5-6 and TRBJ2-7; weak D call: TRBD1 (6 bases). CDR1 is SGHDT, CDR2 YYEEEE, per germline. The CDR3 has 12 amino acids. V gave up 3 bases and J gave up 4 bases, with 8 bases separating them. The DNA of the CDR3 is TGTGCCAGCAGCTCACAGGGTTACGAGCAGTACTTC. It yields the protein CASSSQGYEQYF.

The rearrangement uses TRBV6-6 and TRBJ1-5; D may be TRBD1 (6 bases). Germline values: CDR1 MNHNY, CDR2 SVGAGI (reference sequence). The CDR3 length is 15 residues. Trimming removed 0 bases at V and 2 bases at J, with 8 bases between. The CDR3 loop reads CASSYSRQGNQPQHF. In DNA, the CDR3 is TGTGCCAGCAGTTACTCTCGACAGGGCAATCAGCCCCAGCATTTT.

The chain links TRBV10-2 to TRBJ2-3, with D perhaps matching TRBD2 (5 bases). The CDR3 runs 13 residues. Germline V gene lookup returns CDR1 WSHSY and CDR2 SAAADI. V shed 3 bases and J shed 10 bases, with 14 bases lying between them. CDR3 loop: CASSDLEYGAQYF. The CDR3 region has the DNA TGCGCCAGCAGTGACCTGGAATACGGGGCGCAGTATTTT.

The rearrangement joins TRBV25-1 to TRBJ1-3; D possibly corresponds to TRBD1 (5 bases). Deletions cut 5 bases from V and 5 bases from J, with 10 bases between. Germline V gene lookup returns CDR1 MGHDK and CDR2 SYGVNS. The CDR3 spans 13 residues. CDR3 sequence (DNA): TGTGCCAGCAGTTCAGGGTATAGAAACACCATATATTTT. Translating gives CASSSGYRNTIYF. The variable domain in full, with the rest retrieved from reference TRBV25-1 and TRBJ1-3, is EADIYQTPRYLVIGTGKKITLECSQTMGHDKMYWYQQDPGMELHLIHYSYGVNSTEKGDLSSESTVSRIRTEHFPLTLESARPSHTSQYLCASSSGYRNTIYFGEGSWLTVV.